This TCR beta chain was captured by sequencing in a study of blood T cell repertoires in COVID-19. Study at large: Some COVID-19 samples were acute and others convalescent; all came from the United States, Italy and Spain. Nucleic acid was either cDNA or gDNA, and it came from T cells, B-cell-depleted T cells, or PBMCs.

The repertoire was sequenced with immunoSEQ multiplex PCR; TCRdb's copy has only in-frame clones and lacks some. The repertoire has about 210,000 clones, around nine tenths of them found once; the top ten carry approximately 0.66%. This CDR3 has 17 amino acids. V shed 6 bases, J shed 4 bases, and the junction held 13 bases outside the gene matches. Germline CDR1 and CDR2: LGHDT and YNNKEL (reference sequence). The sequence derives from a man aged 40-49 years with acute or convalescent COVID-19. Sequenced sample: peripheral blood. The V call is TRBV3-1 (or the pseudogene TRBV3-2), the J call TRBJ2-7, with TRBD2 identical over 12 bases. CDR3 amino acids: CASSHLAGGRINYEQYF. CDR3 sequence (DNA): TGTGCCAGCAGTCATCTAGCGGGGGGGCGAATTAATTACGAGCAGTACTTC.